Reported below is one TCR beta chain. The antigen is unknown. Trimming took off 3 bases at V and 0 bases at J, with 12 bases between the two ends. This CDR3 is 16 amino acids long. CDR1 and CDR2 from the germline V gene are MDHEN and SYDVKM. The entry originates in a study of blood T cells in healthy people across ages. Per-sample PBMC isolation yielded at least 6 million cells. Study observations and caveats: CMV status of donors was unknown, possibly confounding expanded clonotype changes.

Primers used in a second PCR of roughly 6 to 11 cycles were a sample-barcoded 5' primer and a J-beta primer mix. One entry per CDR3 protein results from TCRdb running MiXCR on the 5' RACE reads. The table lists about 1.6 million distinct CDR3 sequences, about 31% of them singletons. This receptor was identified in a woman aged 25 to 39 in good health. Sequenced: blood. The J gene is TRBJ2-1, the V gene TRBV28, with D possibly being TRBD1 (6 bases). CDR3 DNA: TGTGCCAGCAGTTTTTCTGGACAGCTCTCCTACAATGAGCAGTTCTTC. Its protein is CASSFSGQLSYNEQFF.